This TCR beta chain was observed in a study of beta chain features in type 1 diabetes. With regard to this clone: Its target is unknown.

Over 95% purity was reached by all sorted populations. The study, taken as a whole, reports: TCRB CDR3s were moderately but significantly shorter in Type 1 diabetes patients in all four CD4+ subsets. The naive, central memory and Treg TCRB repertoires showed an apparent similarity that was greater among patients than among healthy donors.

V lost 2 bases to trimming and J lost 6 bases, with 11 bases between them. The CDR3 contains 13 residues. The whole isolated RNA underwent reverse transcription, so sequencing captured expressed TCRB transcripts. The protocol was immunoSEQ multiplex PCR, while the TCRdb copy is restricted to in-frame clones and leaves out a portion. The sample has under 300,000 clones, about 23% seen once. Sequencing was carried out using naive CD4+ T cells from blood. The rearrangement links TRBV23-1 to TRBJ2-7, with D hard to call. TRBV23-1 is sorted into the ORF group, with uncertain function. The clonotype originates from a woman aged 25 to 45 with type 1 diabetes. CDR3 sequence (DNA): TGCGCCAGCAGTCAAGACGACTCCGGCGAGCAGTACTTC. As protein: CASSQDDSGEQYF.